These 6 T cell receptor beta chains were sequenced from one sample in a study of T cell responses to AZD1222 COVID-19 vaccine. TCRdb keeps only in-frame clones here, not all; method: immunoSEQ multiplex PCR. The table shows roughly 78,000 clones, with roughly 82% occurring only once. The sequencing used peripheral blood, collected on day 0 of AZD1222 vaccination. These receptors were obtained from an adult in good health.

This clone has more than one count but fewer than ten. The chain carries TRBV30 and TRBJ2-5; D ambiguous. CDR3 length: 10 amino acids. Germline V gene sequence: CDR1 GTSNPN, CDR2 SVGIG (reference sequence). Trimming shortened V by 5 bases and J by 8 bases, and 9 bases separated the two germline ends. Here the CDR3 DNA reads TGTGCCTGGGCGACAAACACCCAGTACTTC. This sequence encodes CAWATNTQYF.

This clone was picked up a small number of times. The CDR3 nucleotides read TGTGCCAGCAGCCCGGCAGGGTACTATGGCTACACCTTC. Amino acid sequence: CASSPAGYYGYTF. The chain recombines TRBV7-8 with TRBJ1-2, with D perhaps TRBD1 (5 bases). The V end lost 5 bases, the J end lost 3 bases, and 10 bases lay between the germline ends. CDR3 length equals 13 residues. In germline, CDR1 is SGHVS, CDR2 FQNEAQ.

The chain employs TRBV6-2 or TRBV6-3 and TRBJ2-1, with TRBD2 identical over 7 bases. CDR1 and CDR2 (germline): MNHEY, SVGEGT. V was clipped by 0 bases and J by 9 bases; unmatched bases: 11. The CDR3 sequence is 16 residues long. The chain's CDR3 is CASSYSPAGGSFEQFF. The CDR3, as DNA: TGTGCCAGCAGTTACTCGCCCGCCGGGGGGAGTTTTGAGCAGTTCTTC.

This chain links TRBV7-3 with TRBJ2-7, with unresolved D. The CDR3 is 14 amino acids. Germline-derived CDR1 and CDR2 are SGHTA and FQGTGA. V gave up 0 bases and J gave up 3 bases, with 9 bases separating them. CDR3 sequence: CASSLTPSSYEQYF. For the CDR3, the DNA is TGTGCCAGCAGCTTAACCCCAAGCAGCTACGAGCAGTACTTC.

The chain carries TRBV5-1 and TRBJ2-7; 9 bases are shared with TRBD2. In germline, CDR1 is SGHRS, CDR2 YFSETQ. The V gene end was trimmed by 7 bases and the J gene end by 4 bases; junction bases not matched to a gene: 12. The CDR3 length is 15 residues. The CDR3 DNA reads TGCGCCAGCTCAGTGGCTAGCGGGGATTTTTACGAGCAGTACTTC. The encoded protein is CASSVASGDFYEQYF.

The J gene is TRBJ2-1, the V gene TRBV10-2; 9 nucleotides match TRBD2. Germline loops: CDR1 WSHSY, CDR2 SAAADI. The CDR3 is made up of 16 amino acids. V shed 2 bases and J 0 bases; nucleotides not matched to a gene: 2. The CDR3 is CASSELAGNSYNEQFF. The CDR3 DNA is TGCGCCAGCAGTGAGCTAGCGGGAAACTCCTACAATGAGCAGTTCTTC.